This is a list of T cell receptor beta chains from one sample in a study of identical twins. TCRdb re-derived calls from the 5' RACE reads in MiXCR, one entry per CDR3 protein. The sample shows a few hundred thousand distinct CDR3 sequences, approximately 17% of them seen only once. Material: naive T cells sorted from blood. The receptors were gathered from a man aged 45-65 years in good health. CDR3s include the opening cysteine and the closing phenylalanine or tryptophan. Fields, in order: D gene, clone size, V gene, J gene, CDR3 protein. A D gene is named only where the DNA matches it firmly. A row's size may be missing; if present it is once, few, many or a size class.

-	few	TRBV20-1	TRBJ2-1	CSALIRDFYNEQFF
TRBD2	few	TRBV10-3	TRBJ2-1	CAIGLAGGGHVYNEQFF
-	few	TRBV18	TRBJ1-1	CASSPTQGRTEAFF
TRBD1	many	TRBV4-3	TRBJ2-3	CASSPSGTGADTQYF
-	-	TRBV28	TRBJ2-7	CASSHRSGFRGEQYF
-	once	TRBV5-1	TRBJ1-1	CASSLGPSGVQGAEAFF
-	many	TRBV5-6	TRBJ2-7	CASSSTFHRSSYEQYF
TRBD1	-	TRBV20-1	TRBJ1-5	CSASPTGSNQPQHF
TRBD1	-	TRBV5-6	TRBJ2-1	CASSLGGDREFRNEQFF
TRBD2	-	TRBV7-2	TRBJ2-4	CASSLGGSGRWDIQYF
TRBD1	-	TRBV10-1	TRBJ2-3	CASTQGGTDTQYF
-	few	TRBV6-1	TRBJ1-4	CASSVLSAPGEKLFF
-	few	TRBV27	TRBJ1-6	CASRRTSRSPLHF
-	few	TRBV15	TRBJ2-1	CATSRSGTELDNEQFF
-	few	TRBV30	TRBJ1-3	CAWSQGGGAANTIYF
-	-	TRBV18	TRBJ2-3	CASSPPQQTQYF
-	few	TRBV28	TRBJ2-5	CASSTSWAQYF
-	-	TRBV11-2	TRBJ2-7	CASSPGQRDEQYF
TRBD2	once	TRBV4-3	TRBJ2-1	CASSPGGGFYNEQFF
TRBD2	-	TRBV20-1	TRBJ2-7	CSAIAGITYEQYF
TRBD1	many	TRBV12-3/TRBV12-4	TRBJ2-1	CASSWKTGRNEQFF
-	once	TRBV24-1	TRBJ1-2	CATSERSFYGYTF
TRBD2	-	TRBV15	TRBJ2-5	CATSRVAGTQETQYF
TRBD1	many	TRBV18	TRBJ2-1	CASSPRQQGNEQFF
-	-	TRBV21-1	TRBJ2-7	CATWQEGATSGGPYEQYF
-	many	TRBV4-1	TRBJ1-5	CASSQDFTNQPQHF
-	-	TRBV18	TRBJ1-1	CASSPLGLTEAFF
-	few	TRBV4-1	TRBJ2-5	CASSQTQGLETQYF
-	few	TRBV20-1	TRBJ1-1	CSARRGAWTEAFF
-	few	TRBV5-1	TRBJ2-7	CASSLAVASEQYF
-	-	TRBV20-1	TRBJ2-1	CSARSFQGSYNEQFF
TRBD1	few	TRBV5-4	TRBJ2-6	CASSLVWLDRGSGANVLTF
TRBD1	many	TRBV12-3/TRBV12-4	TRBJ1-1	CASRRQGWGTEAFF
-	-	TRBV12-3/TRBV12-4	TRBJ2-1	CASRWSTHEQFF
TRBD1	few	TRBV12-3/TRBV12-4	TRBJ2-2	CASRLGQQNTGELFF
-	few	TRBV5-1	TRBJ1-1	CASSSTGSTEAFF
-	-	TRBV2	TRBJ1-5	CASSGQTVSNQPQHF
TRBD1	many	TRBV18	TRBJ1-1	CASSPPSRGPSFF
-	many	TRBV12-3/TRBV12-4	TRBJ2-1	CASSLAEGTYNEQFF
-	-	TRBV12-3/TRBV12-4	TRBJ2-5	CASSLVSSNETQYF
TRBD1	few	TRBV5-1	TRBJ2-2	CASSWDRPANTGELFF
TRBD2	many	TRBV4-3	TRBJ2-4	CASSQLAGGKNIQYF
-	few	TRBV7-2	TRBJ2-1	CASSRDSDNEQFF